This TCR beta chain was captured by sequencing in a study of OX40 agonist ivuxolimab in advanced cancers. Background on the whole study: Ivuxolimab, which targeted the costimulatory receptor OX40 (CD134), was an agonistic, fully human IgG2 monoclonal antibody. Intravenous ivuxolimab was administered to patients every 2 weeks at six dose levels: 0.01, 0.1, 0.3, 1.5, 3 and 10 mg/kg. Of the approximately 50 dose-escalation patients, hepatocellular carcinoma was present in 19, melanoma in roughly 15, renal cell carcinoma in 9 and head and neck cancer in 9. In the dose-escalation cohort, 70% to 85% of patients were male, and the mean age was around 60 years, with a range of 23 to 79. Patients were allowed to have had prior anti-PD-1, anti-PD-L1 or anti-CTLA-4 therapy, and approximately 37% of the dose-escalation patients had been treated with checkpoint inhibitors. Three dose-escalation patients achieved partial responses, one with hepatocellular carcinoma and two with cutaneous melanoma. Peripheral TCRbeta sequencing was intended to test whether TCR sequence diversity was altered and clonal T-cell expansion was caused by ivuxolimab. The paper reports the monotherapy dose-escalation portion (N of about 56 patients) of the phase I ivuxolimab trial. Paper-wide results and their limitations: After ivuxolimab, expanded clones were on average more numerous among CD8+ T cells than among CD4+ T cells. Low levels of normalized T-cell clonal expansion were also seen in some patients who did not respond. The antigen specificity of the peripheral T cells that underwent clonal expansion was not determined. Partial responders in the 0.1-3.0 mg/kg groups had among the lowest normalized peripheral clonal expansion, especially among CD8+ T cells. At doses of 0.1 to 3.0 mg/kg, clonal expansion of both CD4+ and CD8+ blood T cells was observed from baseline to week 6.

Genomic DNA was extracted from sorted cells for sequencing of the TCRbeta CDR3 region. TCRbeta CDR3 regions were sequenced using the immunoSEQ Assay. In TCRdb, the immuneACCESS table is reduced to in-frame sequences with V and J assigned. These tables do not hold every clone; where another copy was compared, an unresolved V gene accounts for under half, and the others remain unexplained. Recorded for this sample are 85,000 or so clones; 86% of them occurred a single time. Of the sample, less than 2% falls within the top ten clones. From the germline V gene, CDR1 is MNHEY and CDR2 is SVGAGI. V is clipped by 4 bases and J by 8 bases, and the sequence between their germline boundaries is 11 bases long. Including the terminal cysteine and phenylalanine, the CDR3 comprises 12 residues. CDR3 DNA is the only sequence kept; it has 36 bases, read in frame from the first base. This clone was counted a few times. Its antigen target is currently unknown. Base qualities were left out, and no much larger clone turns up one base away.

The trial excluded patients who had a history of autoimmune disease or who were on systemic immunosuppression. Peripheral blood for TCR sequencing was collected from all dose cohorts at baseline, on cycle 4 day 1, and on cycle 7 day 1. Samples came from an open-label, multicenter, first-in-human phase I dose-escalation trial of ivuxolimab. The trial enrolled adults with locally advanced or metastatic head and neck squamous cell, hepatocellular, melanoma or renal cell carcinoma. Before TCR sequencing, CD4+ and CD8+ T cells were separately sorted from peripheral blood. Sample: CD4+ or CD8+ T cells sorted from blood, taken in a trial of the OX40 agonist ivuxolimab. The sequence came from an adult with an advanced solid tumor such as melanoma, head and neck, liver or kidney cancer. The rearranged chain carries TRBV6-5 and TRBJ1-2, with no D gene named confidently. The CDR3: CASSWTGRGYTF. The DNA reads TGTGCCAGCAGTTGGACCGGCCGAGGCTACACCTTC.